What follows are 3 T cell receptor beta chains derived from one specimen sequenced in a study of spatial heterogeneity in lung cancer. TCRdb passed the 5' RACE reads through MiXCR, listing each CDR3 protein once. Altogether approximately 49,000 distinct CDR3 sequences are present, roughly 5% being singletons, with the ten largest covering 8.5% to 14%. The time point denotes: sample taken at primary tumor resection. Unsorted whole RNA of tumor, nontumor lung or frozen PBMC was sequenced. Sequences were derived from PBMCs, sampled at surgery. These receptors were taken from a male donor with early-stage non-small cell lung cancer.

This clonotype was observed many times. The CDR3 bases are TGCGCCAGCAGCCCGGGACCTAATAATCAGCCCCAGCATTTT. Its translation is CASSPGPNNQPQHF. The chain has TRBV4-1 and TRBJ1-5, with D perhaps matching TRBD1 (5 bases). CDR1 and CDR2 from the germline V gene are MGHRA and YSYEKL. The V and J ends lost 4 bases and 4 bases respectively, with 11 bases between them. The CDR3 spans 14 residues.

The chain couples TRBV18 to TRBJ2-1; the D gene is possibly TRBD1 (6 bases). The CDR3 has 15 amino acids. Germline V gene sequence: CDR1 KGHSH, CDR2 LQKENI. V was cut by 4 bases and J by 1 base, with 11 bases left in between. CDR3 region: CASSLQGGSYNEQFF. The CDR3 bases are TGTGCCAGCTCACTACAGGGTGGGTCCTACAATGAGCAGTTCTTC.

This clonotype occurred many times. The chain couples TRBV12-3 or TRBV12-4 to TRBJ2-2, with D perhaps being TRBD1 or TRBD2 (5 bases each). Trimming removed 9 bases at V and 6 bases at J, with 17 bases between. This CDR3 is built from 14 residues. The CDR3 DNA reads TGTGCCAGTCTACGGGGCCCTTCTGCCGGGGAGCTGTTTTTT. Protein: CASLRGPSAGELFF.